The 32 T cell receptor beta chains below all came from one sample that was sequenced in a study of graft-versus-host responses after intestinal transplantation. These TCRs are of unknown antigen specificity. The method was immunoSEQ multiplex PCR; TCRdb's version includes in-frame clones alone and lacks a portion of them. The sample includes about 41,000 clones, approximately 95% of them seen just once. Here the sequenced sample was unstimulated CD8+ T cells sorted from spleen or lymph node cells, taken before transplant. The receptor source for this set is a human donor who was the organ donor for an intestinal transplant.

V is TRBV10-1 and J is TRBJ2-5; D gene unclear. V dropped 7 bases and J dropped 2 bases, with 5 bases sitting between them. Germline lookup yields CDR1 WNHNN and CDR2 SYGVQD (reference sequence). The CDR3 covers 11 residues. In nucleotides, the CDR3 is TGCGCCAGCAAAACACAAGAGACCCAGTACTTC. Translating gives CASKTQETQYF.

The rearrangement uses TRBV13 and TRBJ1-1, with no clear D. This CDR3 contains 12 residues. CDR1 is PRHDT and CDR2 is FYEKMQ in the germline V gene (reference sequence). V was cut by 3 bases and J by 4 bases, with 6 bases left in between. This chain's CDR3 is CASSFGGTEAFF. The CDR3 DNA follows: TGTGCCAGCAGCTTTGGAGGCACTGAAGCTTTCTTT.

V and J are TRBV6-5 and TRBJ2-5; D unclear. Germline values: CDR1 MNHEY, CDR2 SVGAGI. The CDR3 sequence is 14 residues long. Trimming cost V 5 bases and J 0 bases, with 10 bases left between them. This chain's CDR3 is CASSVTDYQETQYF. CDR3 sequence (DNA): TGTGCCAGCAGTGTAACAGATTACCAAGAGACCCAGTACTTC.

The V and J genes are TRBV7-2 and TRBJ1-1; D gene unclear. Germline CDR1 reads SGHTA; CDR2 reads FQGNSA. Between the trimmed V and J ends, which lost 5 bases and 7 bases, there was a span of 14 bases. CDR3 length: 13 amino acids. The CDR3 DNA reads as TGTGCCAGCAGCACTAGGTCAAGCCTTGAAGCTTTCTTT. This translates into CASSTRSSLEAFF.

This chain joins TRBV11-3 and TRBJ2-2, with 15 bases matching TRBD2. In germline, CDR1 is SGHNT, CDR2 YENEEA. The CDR3 is 18 residues long. With 5 bases clipped from V and 3 bases from J, the junction kept 7 bases outside the gene matches. The chain's CDR3 is CASSPGLAGGPDTGELFF. CDR3 sequence (DNA): TGTGCCAGCAGCCCCGGACTAGCGGGGGGGCCTGACACCGGGGAGCTGTTTTTT.

V and J are TRBV19 and TRBJ1-1, with D tentatively TRBD1 (5 bases). This CDR3 spans 14 amino acids. Trimming removed 1 base from V and 6 bases from J, with 12 bases in between. Germline values: CDR1 LNHDA, CDR2 SQIVND (reference sequence). CDR3 residues: CASSIGAGTAEAFF. The CDR3 coding sequence is TGTGCCAGTAGTATAGGGGCAGGGACCGCTGAAGCTTTCTTT.

This clone occurred once. The DNA of the CDR3 is TGTGCCAGCAGTGTAACAGATTACCAAGAGACCCAGTACTTC. The encoded protein is CASSVTDYQETQYF. V and J are TRBV6-1 and TRBJ2-5, with D hard to call. The CDR3 totals 14 residues. Trimming cost V 4 bases and J 0 bases, with 9 bases left between them. CDR1 MNHNS and CDR2 SASEGT come from the germline V gene.

The chain couples TRBV7-9 to TRBJ2-1; the D gene is possibly TRBD1 (8 bases). V was pared by 5 bases and J by 4 bases, with 15 bases between. The CDR3 runs 15 residues. Germline-derived CDR1 and CDR2 are SEHNR and FQNEAQ (reference sequence). The CDR3 loop reads CASSVQGGIYNEQFF. DNA for the CDR3: TGTGCCAGCAGCGTACAGGGGGGGATTTACAATGAGCAGTTCTTC.

In the case of this clone: The junction departs from germline at one end; a sequencing error may be responsible. The J gene is TRBJ2-1, the V gene TRBV25-1; no clear D. Germline V lookup: CDR1 MGHDK, CDR2 SYGVNS. The CDR3 spans 15 residues. The CDR3 protein is CASGDYVAYGDEQFF. The CDR3 DNA is TGTGCCAGCGGTGATTATGTAGCATATGGCGATGAGCAGTTCTTC.

The genes are TRBV9 and TRBJ1-1; D is possibly TRBD1 (5 bases). This CDR3 is built from 13 residues. Germline V lookup: CDR1 SGDLS, CDR2 YYNGEE. The V end was cut by 3 bases, the J end by 4 bases, with 10 bases between. The CDR3 nucleotides read TGTGCCAGCAGCGGCCGACAGAGCACTGAAGCTTTCTTT. Protein: CASSGRQSTEAFF. The variable domain in full, with the rest retrieved from reference TRBV9 and TRBJ1-1, is DSGVTQTPKHLITATGQRVTLRCSPRSGDLSVYWYQQSLDQGLQFLIQYYNGEERAKGNILERFSAQQFPDLHSELNLSSLELGDSALYFCASSGRQSTEAFFGQGTRLTVV.

The chain employs TRBV11-2 and TRBJ2-3; 7 bases align to TRBD1. This CDR3 has 18 amino acids. After removal of 0 bases from V and 0 bases from J, the junction contained 9 bases not matched to a gene. The germline CDR1 and CDR2 sequences are SGHAT and FQNNGV. The CDR3 DNA reads TGTGCCAGCAGCTTAGACCCCGGGACAGAGACTAGCACAGATACGCAGTATTTT. Protein: CASSLDPGTETSTDTQYF.

A few counts support this clone. The V gene is TRBV15, the J gene TRBJ1-2; perhaps TRBD1 as D (5 bases). Germline V gives CDR1 LNHNV, CDR2 YYDKDF (reference sequence). The CDR3 covers 11 residues. V dropped 5 bases and J dropped 7 bases, with 8 bases sitting between them. The CDR3 DNA sequence: TGTGCCACCAGCGGGGCGGTTGGCTACACCTTC. This sequence encodes CATSGAVGYTF.

The CDR3 coding sequence is TGTGCCAGCAGCTTCCCTGTTAGCGGGGGGTCATCGGATGAGCAGTTCTTC. Protein sequence: CASSFPVSGGSSDEQFF. The V gene is TRBV7-6, the J gene TRBJ2-1, with TRBD2 matching 10 bases. The germline V gene has CDR1 SGHVS and CDR2 FNYEAQ. This CDR3 is built from 17 residues. Trimming took 3 bases from V and 8 from J; bases not matched to a gene: 13.

This clone was counted a few times. This chain connects TRBV5-8 to TRBJ1-6; 9 bases agree with TRBD1. The CDR3 spans 15 residues. Germline V CDR1 and CDR2: SGHTS, YDEGEE. The V segment lost 4 bases and the J segment 9 bases; nucleotides outside the gene matches: 8. This chain's CDR3 is CASSVPQGAGSPLHF. The DNA of the CDR3 is TGTGCCAGCAGCGTACCACAGGGGGCAGGTTCACCCCTCCACTTT.

This sequence joins TRBV11-2 and TRBJ2-7; 8 bases are shared with TRBD1. This CDR3 is built from 14 residues. Losses at the gene ends were 3 bases for V and 11 bases for J; bases not matched to a gene: 12. Per the germline V gene, CDR1 is SGHAT and CDR2 is FQNNGV. DNA for the CDR3: TGTGCCAGCAGCTTTATGTCCAGGGGGCAGGAGGAGTACTTC. Amino acids: CASSFMSRGQEEYF.

V usage is TRBV7-9 and J usage is TRBJ2-1, with D possibly TRBD1 on 6 matching bases. Germline V gene lookup returns CDR1 SEHNR and CDR2 FQNEAQ (reference sequence). The CDR3 sequence is 15 residues long. Trimming shortened V by 5 bases and J by 4 bases, and 15 bases separated the two germline ends. The CDR3 coding sequence is TGTGCCAGCAGCCCAGGGGAGAGGGCTTACAATGAGCAGTTCTTC. Its protein is CASSPGERAYNEQFF.

V usage is TRBV6-5 and J usage is TRBJ2-1; a weak D match, TRBD1 (5 bases). Looked up from germline, CDR1 is MNHEY and CDR2 is SVGAGI. Between the trimmed V and J ends, which lost 2 bases and 2 bases, there was a span of 10 bases. CDR3 length equals 15 residues. In nucleotides, the CDR3 is TGTGCCAGCAGTTACGATTCAGGGCCCTACAATGAGCAGTTCTTC. Translation: CASSYDSGPYNEQFF.

Of note for this clone: The sample carries other DNA sequences with the same CDR3. This chain connects TRBV2 to TRBJ2-7; D call uncertain. Germline V lookup: CDR1 SNHLY, CDR2 FYNNEI. This CDR3 spans 13 amino acids. The ends were cut back, 3 bases at V and 1 base at J, with 7 bases in the middle. The CDR3 nucleotides are TGTGCCAGCAGTGATTCCGGGTCCTACGAGCAGTACTTC. This sequence encodes CASSDSGSYEQYF.

The genes are TRBV4-2 and TRBJ2-7; 7 nucleotides agree with TRBD1. V dropped 6 bases and J dropped 0; count of bases not matched to a gene: 8. Germline V gene lookup returns CDR1 LGHNA and CDR2 YNFKEQ. CDR3 length: 15 amino acids. The CDR3 DNA follows: TGTGCCAGCAGTAAACAGGGGATCTACTCCTACGAGCAGTACTTC. It yields the protein CASSKQGIYSYEQYF.

V usage is TRBV29-1 and J usage is TRBJ2-2; 7 bases line up with TRBD1. The germline V gene has CDR1 SQVTM and CDR2 ANQGSEA. The CDR3 consists of 13 residues. V dropped 5 bases and J dropped 5; count of bases not matched to a gene: 5. Here the CDR3 DNA reads TGCAGCGTTTCTGACAGGGTGACCGGGGAGCTGTTTTTT. It yields the protein CSVSDRVTGELFF.

As regards this clone: Because it lacks the conserved phenylalanine or tryptophan at the end, this CDR3 is likely a read error. The chain carries TRBV19 and TRBJ1-5, with 8 bases fitting TRBD1. The CDR3 is 14 residues long. With 10 bases clipped from V and 4 bases from J, the junction kept 9 bases outside the gene matches. Germline CDR1 reads LNHDA; CDR2 reads SQIVND (reference sequence). CDR3 DNA: TGTGCCACCGACGCGACAGGGGTAAATCAGCCCCAGCATCTT. This sequence encodes CATDATGVNQPQHL.

V gene TRBV6-5 combines with J gene TRBJ1-6; TRBD1 might be the D (5 bases). Germline V gene data show CDR1 as MNHEY and CDR2 as SVGAGI. With 7 bases removed from V and 7 bases from J, the gap between germline ends came to 11 bases. This CDR3 is 13 amino acids long. For the CDR3, the DNA is TGTGCCAGCACCGGGGGGTACAATTCACCCCTCCACTTT. Protein sequence: CASTGGYNSPLHF.

The V gene is TRBV11-1, the J gene TRBJ2-7; 7 bases are shared with TRBD1. The CDR3 consists of 16 residues. Germline V gene data show CDR1 as SGHAT and CDR2 as FQDESV (reference sequence). After removal of 3 bases from V and 0 bases from J, the junction contained 8 bases not matched to a gene. The CDR3 loop is CASSFAQRDSSYEQYF. In DNA form, the CDR3 reads TGTGCCAGCAGCTTTGCTCAAAGGGACAGCTCCTACGAGCAGTACTTC.

The CDR3 DNA reads TGTGCCAGCAGTTACTCGGACTCCTACGAGCAGTACTTC. This translates into CASSYSDSYEQYF. The chain joins TRBV6-6 to TRBJ2-7, with D hard to call. Trimming took 0 bases from V and 0 from J, leaving 3 bases between them. Germline CDR1 reads MNHNY; CDR2 reads SVGAGI (reference sequence). The CDR3 is made up of 13 amino acids.

The V gene is TRBV29-1, the J gene TRBJ1-2, with TRBD1 matching 7 bases. Trimming took 6 bases from V and 8 from J; bases not matched to a gene: 0. Germline assignment: CDR1 SQVTM and CDR2 ANQGSEA. The CDR3 loop spans 9 amino acids. The chain's CDR3 is CSVDRGYTF. DNA of the CDR3: TGCAGCGTGGACAGGGGCTACACCTTC.

The CDR3 sequence is CASSKVGVRPYEQYF. As DNA, the CDR3 is TGTGCCAGCAGCAAAGTCGGAGTCAGGCCCTACGAGCAGTACTTC. The V gene is TRBV21-1, the J gene TRBJ2-7. TRBV21-1 is a pseudogene segment. The CDR3 runs to 15 residues.

The chain combines TRBV5-1 with TRBJ2-7, with D perhaps TRBD1 (6 bases). Germline CDR1 is SGHRS and CDR2 is YFSETQ. CDR3 length equals 14 residues. V gave up 4 bases and J gave up 6 bases, with 17 bases separating them. CDR3 DNA sequence: TGCGCCAGCAGCGACCTAACAGGGTCGGGCGAGCAGTACTTC. Residues: CASSDLTGSGEQYF.

This chain connects TRBV29-1 to TRBJ2-7; D is unclear. The CDR3 is made up of 11 amino acids. V shed 7 bases and J shed 3 bases, with 10 bases lying between them. CDR1 SQVTM and CDR2 ANQGSEA come from the germline V gene. As DNA, the CDR3 is TGCAGCGCTTTTAAGGGCTACGAGCAGTACTTC. Translated: CSAFKGYEQYF.

The rearrangement links TRBV7-8 to TRBJ2-5, with D possibly being TRBD2 (6 bases). Germline V gene lookup returns CDR1 SGHVS and CDR2 FQNEAQ. Trimming stripped 5 bases from V and 2 bases from J, with 12 bases between. This CDR3 contains 14 residues. The CDR3 here is CASSPGLFQETQYF. CDR3 nucleotide sequence: TGTGCCAGCAGCCCCGGACTATTTCAAGAGACCCAGTACTTC. Drawing the rest from reference TRBV7-8 and TRBJ2-5, the complete variable domain is GAGVSQSPRYKVAKRGQDVALRCDPISGHVSLFWYQQALGQGPEFLTYFQNEAQLDKSGLPSDRFFAERPEGSVSTLKIQRTQQEDSAVYLCASSPGLFQETQYFGPGTRLLVL.

V and J are TRBV11-3 and TRBJ1-1, with a tentative D call TRBD1 (6 bases). CDR1 and CDR2 (germline): SGHNT, YENEEA. The CDR3 has 17 residues. Trimming pared 4 bases from V and 4 bases from J, leaving 22 bases between. The CDR3 is CASSSYRVYQVTTEAFF. Here the CDR3 DNA reads TGTGCCAGCAGCTCATACAGGGTTTATCAGGTGACCACTGAAGCTTTCTTT.

The chain employs TRBV6-5 and TRBJ2-1; TRBD1 is a possible D gene (6 bases). The CDR3 runs 15 residues. CDR1 is MNHEY and CDR2 is SVGAGI in the germline V gene. V gave up 1 base and J gave up 4 bases, with 11 bases separating them. Here the CDR3 DNA reads TGTGCCAGCAGTTACTGGACAGCTTCATACAATGAGCAGTTCTTC. Protein sequence: CASSYWTASYNEQFF.

The V and J genes are TRBV7-8 and TRBJ2-1; weak D call: TRBD1 (6 bases). The germline V gene has CDR1 SGHVS and CDR2 FQNEAQ. The V end lost 0 bases, the J end lost 8 bases, and 17 bases lay between the germline ends. The CDR3 contains 16 residues. The CDR3 loop is CASSLAVGTGIDEQFF. CDR3 nucleotide sequence: TGTGCCAGCAGCTTAGCGGTGGGAACAGGGATAGATGAGCAGTTCTTC.